Below, 10 T cell receptor beta chains from the same sample are listed, as sequenced in a study of early T cells in non-severe SARS-CoV-2 infection (dated by TCRdb to the early 2020s). Receptors were amplified or captured by 5' RACE. Sequenced using a NextSeq 500. The public reads were quality trimmed at Q25 with fastp and then assembled into clones with MiXCR by TCRdb, keeping productive beta chains. Under each unique CDR3 protein, matching rows form one entry showing the most common genes and DNA. The sample table shows about 81,000 distinct CDR3 sequences, and 5% to 6.5% are seen once. The top ten constitute roughly 8.1% of the sample. Sequencing was performed on whole blood. These receptor sequences come from an adult who was a healthcare worker with PCR-confirmed SARS-CoV-2 infection or an uninfected control (not recorded which).

This clonotype occurred many times. V is TRBV20-1 and J is TRBJ2-1; 13 bases agree with TRBD2. The CDR3 sequence is 17 residues long. Germline V gene data show CDR1 as DFQATT and CDR2 as SNEGSKA (reference sequence). V gave up 4 bases and J gave up 0 bases; unmatched junction bases: 6. The DNA for the CDR3 is TGCAGTGCTATGGGACTAGCGGGGAGCATCTCCTACAATGAGCAGTTCTTC. Amino acid sequence: CSAMGLAGSISYNEQFF.

This clonotype occurred a few times. V is TRBV20-1 and J is TRBJ2-7, with D perhaps TRBD2 (5 bases). The V end lost 0 bases, the J end lost 3 bases, and 9 bases lay between the germline ends. Germline V gives CDR1 DFQATT, CDR2 SNEGSKA (reference sequence). The CDR3 totals 13 residues. CDR3 sequence (DNA): TGCAGTGCTAGAGATCTTACTAGCTACGAGCAGTACTTC. Its translation is CSARDLTSYEQYF.

This clonotype is labeled medium-sized (0.01 to 0.1%). The V call is TRBV27, the J call TRBJ2-5, with D tentatively TRBD2 (5 bases). The CDR3 covers 15 residues. Germline V gives CDR1 MNHEY, CDR2 SMNVEV (reference sequence). Trimming stripped 3 bases from V and 0 bases from J, with 11 bases between. The CDR3, as DNA: TGTGCCAGCAGTTTGAATGGCGGGCACCAAGAGACCCAGTACTTC. It specifies CASSLNGGHQETQYF.

This clonotype appeared a few times. The rearrangement uses TRBV5-1 and TRBJ2-1, with 9 bases matching TRBD2. The J segment lost 6 bases and the V segment lost 4 bases, leaving 5 bases of the junction unmatched. Germline CDR1 and CDR2: SGHRS and YFSETQ. The CDR3 has 14 amino acids. CDR3 sequence: CASSTGLASNEQFF. CDR3 in DNA: TGCGCCAGCAGCACCGGACTAGCGAGCAATGAGCAGTTCTTC.

Ten or more counts support this clonotype. The chain has TRBV19 and TRBJ1-4; D may be TRBD1 (6 bases). The germline CDR1 and CDR2 sequences are LNHDA and SQIVND (reference sequence). The CDR3 covers 14 residues. The V gene lost 7 bases and the J gene lost 0 bases, with 9 bases spanning the gap. The CDR3 loop is CASKDSATNEKLFF. The CDR3, as DNA: TGTGCCAGTAAGGACAGCGCAACTAATGAAAAACTGTTTTTT.

In its sample, this clonotype was seen many times. The chain couples TRBV28 to TRBJ1-5; 11 positions agree with TRBD1. V lost 5 bases and J lost 6; bases outside the gene matches: 9. This CDR3 contains 16 residues. Germline V gives CDR1 MDHEN, CDR2 SYDVKM. CDR3 bases: TGTGCCAGCAGTCCCCGGGACAGGGGGTCGGGTCAGCCCCAGCATTTT. Its translation: CASSPRDRGSGQPQHF. Using reference TRBV28 and TRBJ1-5 for the parts outside the CDR3, the full variable domain is DVKVTQSSRYLVKRTGEKVFLECVQDMDHENMFWYRQDPGLGLRLIYFSYDVKMKEKGDIPEGYSVSREKKERFSLILESASTNQTSMYLCASSPRDRGSGQPQHFGDGTRLSIL.

V gene TRBV6-6 combines with J gene TRBJ2-1, with 7 bases fitting TRBD1. Trimming removed 3 bases from V and 7 bases from J; junction bases left unmatched: 6. The CDR3 is made up of 14 amino acids. CDR1 is MNHNY and CDR2 is SVGAGI in the germline V gene (reference sequence). This CDR3 reads CASSYYRGRNEQFF. CDR3 coding DNA: TGTGCCAGCAGTTATTACAGGGGTCGAAATGAGCAGTTCTTC.

At least ten counts were recorded for this clonotype. The chain combines TRBV20-1 with TRBJ2-5, with D perhaps TRBD1 (5 bases). Germline CDR1 is DFQATT and CDR2 is SNEGSKA (reference sequence). V lost 5 bases and J 7 bases, leaving 11 bases between the germline ends. CDR3 length equals 11 residues. CDR3 sequence: CSAQGPGTQYF. DNA for the CDR3: TGCAGTGCTCAGGGCCCAGGGACCCAGTACTTC.

The V call is TRBV20-1, the J call TRBJ2-1, with 8 nucleotides matching TRBD2. Germline V gene lookup returns CDR1 DFQATT and CDR2 SNEGSKA (reference sequence). This CDR3 contains 13 residues. V dropped 5 bases and J dropped 3; count of bases not matched to a gene: 3. The CDR3 DNA is TGCAGTGCTCATAGCGGGATCTACAATGAGCAGTTCTTC. Encoded protein: CSAHSGIYNEQFF.

This clonotype was observed many times. The chain couples TRBV3-1 to TRBJ1-1, with D uncertain. CDR1 and CDR2 from the germline V gene are LGHDT and YNNKEL (reference sequence). The CDR3 runs 12 residues. The germline V and J ends were trimmed by 6 bases and 4 bases, with 9 bases remaining between them. The DNA of the CDR3 is TGTGCCAGCAGTCCAGGCGGCACTGAAGCTTTCTTT. This codes for CASSPGGTEAFF.